The rows below give T cell receptor beta chains drawn from one sample of a study of blood T cell repertoires in COVID-19. Assay used: immunoSEQ multiplex PCR; TCRdb lists only in-frame clones, some missing. The profile covers about 340,000 clones, with about 90% appearing a single time and more than 5.5% taken by the ten largest. The sequencing input was peripheral blood. Every receptor here comes from a woman in her 70s with COVID-19, enrolled during active disease. Both conserved end residues are part of each CDR3. A D gene is named only where the DNA matches it firmly. For some rows the clone size is stated as once, few or many, or as a class when expanded; others skip it.

j_call d_call v_call clone_size cdr3_aa cdr3_nt
TRBJ2-2 . TRBV29-1 . CSVVGGGGELFF TGCAGCGTTGTGGGAGGAGGCGGGGAGCTGTTTTTT
TRBJ1-1 TRBD1 TRBV10-3 . CATKTGRNTEAFF TGTGCCACGAAGACAGGGCGGAACACTGAAGCTTTCTTT
TRBJ1-1 TRBD1 TRBV12-5 . CASGLTGDGDRGPFTEAFF TGTGCTAGTGGTTTGACGGGAGACGGGGACAGGGGGCCGTTCACTGAAGCTTTCTTT
TRBJ1-2 . TRBV5-1 . CASSAAQGNYGYTF TGCGCCAGCAGCGCGGCTCAGGGGAACTATGGCTACACCTTC
TRBJ1-2 TRBD1 TRBV27 . CASSSLGQGAYGYTF TGTGCCAGCAGCTCGCTCGGACAGGGGGCATATGGCTACACCTTC
TRBJ2-7 TRBD1 TRBV18 . CASSPGQGGEQYF TGTGCCAGCTCACCGGGACAGGGTGGCGAGCAGTACTTC
TRBJ2-1 . TRBV27 . CASSLDTGMGHNEQFF TGTGCCAGCAGTTTAGACACAGGGATGGGGCACAATGAGCAGTTCTTC
TRBJ1-1 TRBD1 TRBV30 once CAWSRGDRDTEAFF TGTGCCTGGAGTCGAGGGGACAGGGATACTGAAGCTTTCTTT
TRBJ1-5 . TRBV18 . CASSPGGDQPQHF TGTGCCAGCTCACCAGGAGGAGATCAGCCCCAGCATTTT
TRBJ2-1 . TRBV2 . CASSERGSYNEQFF TGTGCCAGCAGTGAACGGGGGTCCTACAATGAGCAGTTCTTC
TRBJ1-4 TRBD1 TRBV29-1 . CSVPGGTGENEKLFF TGCAGCGTTCCTGGTGGGACAGGGGAGAATGAAAAACTGTTTTTT
TRBJ1-6 TRBD1 TRBV27 . CASSPNGGQLNSPLHF TGTGCCAGCAGTCCCAATGGGGGACAGCTTAATTCACCCCTCCACTTT
TRBJ2-3 TRBD2 TRBV2 . CASKGLAGAPHTQYF TGTGCCAGCAAGGGACTAGCGGGGGCCCCACATACGCAGTATTTT
TRBJ2-5 TRBD2 TRBV28 . CASCLAGYQETQYF TGTGCCAGCTGCTTAGCGGGGTACCAAGAGACCCAGTACTTC
TRBJ2-5 . TRBV5-5 once CASSPGGMKGDGETQYF TGTGCCAGCAGCCCCGGTGGGATGAAGGGGGACGGGGAGACCCAGTACTTC
TRBJ1-4 . TRBV5-6 few CASSLAQSGNGEKLFF TGTGCCAGCAGCTTGGCGCAATCGGGGAACGGTGAAAAACTGTTTTTT
TRBJ2-2 . TRBV24-1 once CATSDYAGANTGELFF TGTGCCACCAGTGATTATGCGGGTGCGAACACCGGGGAGCTGTTTTTT
TRBJ2-3 TRBD2 TRBV6-1 . CASSEGVAGGTQYF TGTGCCAGCAGTGAAGGGGTAGCGGGGGGGACGCAGTATTTT
TRBJ1-5 . TRBV28 . CASSPAGGDGQPQHF TGTGCCAGCAGTCCCGCTGGGGGGGACGGCCAGCCCCAGCATTTT
TRBJ2-7 . TRBV19 once CASSIQGFHEQYF TGTGCCAGTAGTATCCAGGGTTTCCACGAGCAGTACTTC
TRBJ1-6 . TRBV7-8 few CASHSVGDNSPLHF TGTGCCAGCCACAGTGTAGGGGATAATTCACCCCTCCACTTT
TRBJ1-1 . TRBV18 once CASSPSTGNTEAFF TGTGCCAGCTCACCCTCTACAGGGAACACTGAAGCTTTCTTT
TRBJ1-1 . TRBV6-5 . CASMRFLNTEAFF TGTGCCAGCATGAGGTTCCTGAACACTGAAGCTTTCTTT
TRBJ2-7 TRBD2 TRBV4-2 few CASSQEAGAPYEQYF TGTGCCAGCAGCCAAGAAGCGGGGGCCCCCTACGAGCAGTACTTC
TRBJ1-5 . TRBV4-3 . CASSQDSSNQPQHF TGCGCCAGCAGCCAAGACAGTAGCAATCAGCCCCAGCATTTT
TRBJ2-2 TRBD2 TRBV4-2 . CASSPGLAPNTGELFF TGTGCCAGCAGCCCCGGACTAGCGCCGAACACCGGGGAGCTGTTTTTT
TRBJ1-2 TRBD1 TRBV10-2 . CASSRTGDNGYTF TGCGCCAGCAGCAGGACAGGGGATAATGGCTACACCTTC
TRBJ1-2 TRBD1 TRBV19 . CASREQGAGYGYTF TGTGCCAGTAGGGAACAGGGGGCTGGGTATGGCTACACCTTC
TRBJ2-7 . TRBV14 . CASSQGGAGQNEQYF TGTGCCAGCAGCCAAGGTGGGGCAGGGCAGAACGAGCAGTACTTC
TRBJ2-5 . TRBV29-1 . CSVRRGSETQYF TGCAGCGTTCGCCGAGGGTCAGAGACCCAGTACTTC
TRBJ2-4 TRBD2 TRBV5-1 . CASSFGGAETIQYF TGCGCCAGCAGCTTCGGGGGGGCCGAGACCATTCAGTACTTC
TRBJ2-1 . TRBV27 . CASSLPQGLQFF TGTGCCAGCAGTTTACCACAGGGATTACAGTTCTTC
TRBJ2-7 . TRBV6-5 once CATSARGGVHEQYF TGTGCCACCTCGGCCCGGGGCGGGGTCCACGAGCAGTACTTC
TRBJ1-1 . TRBV3-1/TRBV3-2 . CASSPQGPTEAFF TGTGCCAGCAGCCCGCAGGGGCCGACTGAAGCTTTCTTT
TRBJ2-7 . TRBV5-8 . CASRGGGGKTVYEQYF TGTGCCAGCAGGGGGGGAGGAGGCAAGACTGTCTACGAGCAGTACTTC